The present TCR beta chain was sequenced within a study of type 1 regulatory T cells. Turning to the study itself: T-allo10 is a Tr1-enriched, alloantigen-specific CD4 T cell product made in vitro.

CDR1 is MNHNY and CDR2 is SVGAGI in the germline V gene (reference sequence). CDR3 length: 12 amino acids. Trimming shortened V by 5 bases and J by 5 bases, and 7 bases separated the two germline ends. In TCRdb, the reads were re-called with MiXCR into one record per CDR3 protein. The table shows about 97,000 distinct CDR3 sequences, with 30% to 35% occurring only once. The source is a human donor in good health. This chain connects TRBV6-6 to TRBJ1-3, with D unclear. The sample taken for sequencing was CD4+ T cells, either the whole sample or a sorted fraction (not recorded which). CDR3 nucleotides: TGTGCCAGCAGTCTCCAACGAAACACCATATATTTT. This gives the protein CASSLQRNTIYF.